The rows below give T cell receptor beta chains drawn from one sample of a study of blood T cell repertoires in COVID-19. Method: immunoSEQ multiplex PCR; TCRdb's copy keeps in-frame clones and lacks some. The table lists about 310,000 clones, 75% to 90% of them singletons. The sequencing sample was made of PBMCs or T cells enriched from blood (not recorded which). The receptors come from a woman between 40 and 55 years old who had recovered from COVID-19. CDR3s include the opening cysteine and the closing phenylalanine or tryptophan. The D gene is left open where the match is weak. Clone size is not always given. Where it is, it says once, few, many or a class for expanded clones.

v_gene	abundance	d_gene	j_gene	CDR3aa	CDR3nt
TRBV11-3	NA	NA	TRBJ2-5	CASSFTPDRTEETQYF	TGTGCCAGCAGCTTCACCCCCGACAGGACGGAAGAGACCCAGTACTTC
TRBV29-1	NA	NA	TRBJ1-2	CSADSGRARGYTF	TGCAGCGCGGATTCGGGCAGGGCACGAGGCTACACCTTC
TRBV7-8	NA	TRBD2	TRBJ2-7	CASSLGGLAGVSYEQYF	TGTGCCAGCAGCTTAGGGGGACTAGCGGGGGTATCCTACGAGCAGTACTTC
TRBV7-9	NA	NA	TRBJ1-2	CASSLLAANYGYTF	TGTGCCAGCAGCTTACTCGCAGCTAACTATGGCTACACCTTC
TRBV4-3	NA	NA	TRBJ1-1	CASSQDMNTEAFF	TGCGCCAGCAGCCAAGACATGAACACTGAAGCTTTCTTT
TRBV20-1	NA	NA	TRBJ2-5	CSASWEQTQYF	TGCAGTGCTAGTTGGGAGCAGACCCAGTACTTC
TRBV9	NA	TRBD2	TRBJ2-1	CASSLLAGHHNEQFF	TGTGCCAGCAGCCTGCTAGCGGGACACCACAATGAGCAGTTCTTC
TRBV30	NA	NA	TRBJ2-7	CAWRAGPNYEQYF	TGTGCCTGGAGAGCAGGGCCCAACTACGAGCAGTACTTC
TRBV3-1/TRBV3-2	NA	TRBD1	TRBJ1-1	CASSPSGGLEAFF	TGTGCCAGCAGCCCCTCAGGGGGACTTGAAGCTTTCTTT
TRBV29-1	NA	TRBD1	TRBJ1-4	CSVLGQGVEKLFF	TGCAGCGTGCTCGGACAGGGGGTTGAAAAACTGTTTTTT
TRBV20-1	NA	NA	TRBJ1-4	CSASRSGDNEKLFF	TGCAGTGCTAGTAGATCAGGGGATAATGAAAAACTGTTTTTT
TRBV6-5	once	TRBD1	TRBJ2-1	CASYSTGINEQFF	TGTGCCAGTTACTCGACAGGGATCAATGAGCAGTTCTTC
TRBV29-1	NA	TRBD2	TRBJ2-7	CSVQQGGVYEQYF	TGCAGCGTTCAGCAGGGAGGGGTATACGAGCAGTACTTC
TRBV18	NA	NA	TRBJ2-1	CASSLISPDYLNNEQFF	TGTGCCAGCTCACTGATCTCTCCGGACTACTTAAACAATGAGCAGTTCTTC
TRBV6-5	NA	NA	TRBJ1-2	CASSYSPGTYGYTF	TGTGCCAGCAGTTACTCTCCAGGAACCTATGGCTACACCTTC
TRBV18	NA	NA	TRBJ1-2	CASSPTRDTGYGYTF	TGTGCCAGCTCACCGACTCGGGACACCGGTTATGGCTACACCTTC
TRBV25-1	NA	NA	TRBJ2-5	CASSEYGQSQETQYF	TGTGCCAGCAGTGAATATGGACAGTCCCAAGAGACCCAGTACTTC